This passage covers 26 T cell receptor beta chains from one sample sequenced in a study of cytomegalovirus exposure and HLA in healthy donors. PCR amplification relied on 60 Vbeta primers (plus 13 Jbeta primers). Generated by immunoSEQ multiplex PCR, the TCRdb table keeps only in-frame clones and is missing some. There are 85,000 to 120,000 clones in the sample; roughly 80% occur only once, and 1.6% lies in the top ten. The sequenced sample consisted of PBMCs. The source of these receptors is a man aged 45 to 65 in good health and CMV-seronegative.

The table lists this clone with a few counts. The chain links TRBV19 to TRBJ1-1; 8 bases map to TRBD1. CDR1 is LNHDA and CDR2 is SQIVND in the germline V gene (reference sequence). CDR3 size: 16 residues. Trimming at V came to 9 bases and at J to 1 base, leaving 13 bases not matched to a gene. Here the CDR3 DNA reads TGTGCCAGCAGGGGAGCGGGACAGGTGCCGAACACTGAAGCTTTCTTT. Amino acid sequence: CASRGAGQVPNTEAFF.

This chain joins TRBV7-3 and TRBJ2-1, with 13 bases lining up with TRBD2. V lost 2 bases, J lost 10 bases, and 8 bases stayed unmatched. Germline V gives CDR1 SGHTA, CDR2 FQGTGA. CDR3 length: 16 residues. CDR3 loop: CASSLGRLAGGGEQFF. As DNA, the CDR3 is TGTGCCAGCAGCTTAGGGAGACTAGCGGGGGGTGGAGAGCAGTTCTTC.

The CDR3 here is CASSTTGTYEQYF. The CDR3 bases are TGTGCCAGCAGCACGACAGGGACCTACGAGCAGTACTTC. The V gene is TRBV7-9, the J gene TRBJ2-7; 7 bases align to TRBD1. Germline loops: CDR1 SEHNR, CDR2 FQNEAQ (reference sequence). The CDR3 length is 13 residues. Trimming took 5 bases from V and 2 from J; bases not matched to a gene: 3.

This clone was seen only once. The V call is TRBV10-2, the J call TRBJ2-6; 7 bases fit TRBD1. The CDR3 sequence is 19 residues long. V gave up 6 bases and J gave up 0 bases; unmatched junction bases: 14. In germline, CDR1 is WSHSY, CDR2 SAAADI. The CDR3 is CASRSVPGQFNSGANVLTF. In nucleotides, the CDR3 is TGCGCCAGCAGAAGTGTCCCGGGACAGTTCAACTCTGGGGCCAACGTCCTGACTTTC.

About this clone: This sample also contains other DNA sequences that code for the same CDR3. The chain is built from TRBV19 and TRBJ1-5; TRBD1 is a possible D gene (5 bases). Germline values: CDR1 LNHDA, CDR2 SQIVND (reference sequence). This CDR3 spans 15 amino acids. V lost 1 base and J 1 base, leaving 8 bases between the germline ends. The DNA of the CDR3 is TGTGCCAGTAGTATAGGACGACAGAGCAATCAGCCCCAGCATTTT. Its protein product is CASSIGRQSNQPQHF.

The rearrangement uses TRBV6-5 and TRBJ2-7; D may be TRBD2 (5 bases). The V gene lost 6 bases and the J gene lost 2 bases, with 14 bases spanning the gap. CDR3 size: 14 residues. Looked up from germline, CDR1 is MNHEY and CDR2 is SVGAGI. The chain's CDR3 is CASSRTGMAYEQYF. The CDR3 DNA follows: TGTGCCAGCAGCCGGACGGGAATGGCCTACGAGCAGTACTTC.

The chain has TRBV19 and TRBJ1-5; tentatively, D is TRBD1 (5 bases). CDR1 LNHDA and CDR2 SQIVND come from the germline V gene (reference sequence). Trimming left V 6 bases short and J 3 bases short, with 12 bases between. The CDR3 is 14 amino acids. CDR3 nucleotide sequence: TGTGCCAGTAGCGATCAGGGATTCAATCAGCCCCAGCATTTT. Translating gives CASSDQGFNQPQHF. Based on the CDR3 plus reference TRBV19 and TRBJ1-5, the full variable domain is DGGITQSPKYLFRKEGQNVTLSCEQNLNHDAMYWYRQDPGQGLRLIYYSQIVNDFQKGDIAEGYSVSREKKESFPLTVTSAQKNPTAFYLCASSDQGFNQPQHFGDGTRLSIL.

In nucleotides, the CDR3 is TGTGCCAGCAGCTTAGCACAGGGGCTAACCGGGGAGCTGTTTTTT. Protein product: CASSLAQGLTGELFF. The V and J genes are TRBV5-4 and TRBJ2-2; 7 bases line up with TRBD1. Germline loops: CDR1 SGHNT, CDR2 YYREEE (reference sequence). The CDR3 sequence is 15 residues long. V gave up 2 bases and J gave up 5 bases; unmatched junction bases: 6.

This clone came up once. The J gene is TRBJ1-4, the V gene TRBV2, with D tentatively TRBD1 (6 bases). Looked up from germline, CDR1 is SNHLY and CDR2 is FYNNEI. Between the trimmed V and J ends, which lost 3 bases and 4 bases, there was a span of 9 bases. This CDR3 has 14 residues. The CDR3, as DNA: TGTGCCAGCAGTGAGCGGACAGTTAATGAAAAACTGTTTTTT. Translation: CASSERTVNEKLFF.

The rearrangement joins TRBV21-1 to TRBJ2-7; TRBD1 is the table's D call and was not checked against the DNA. TRBV21-1 is noted as a pseudogene. The CDR3 is made up of 13 amino acids. For the CDR3, the DNA is TGTGCCAGCAGCAGGGCTCGATCCTACGAGCAGTACGTC. This codes for CASSRARSYEQYV.

In the case of this clone: In this CDR3 the conserved last residue, phenylalanine or tryptophan, is missing, so a read error is likely. This sequence joins TRBV6-1 and TRBJ2-7; D perhaps matches TRBD2 (5 bases). With 5 bases removed from V and 2 bases from J, the gap between germline ends came to 16 bases. This CDR3 contains 15 residues. Germline values: CDR1 MNHNS, CDR2 SASEGT. The CDR3 DNA is TGTGCCAGCAGTTGGGAGCAAGGGTTCACCTACGAGCAGTACCTC. Amino acids: CASSWEQGFTYEQYL.

The chain combines TRBV30 with TRBJ1-2; a possible D gene is TRBD1 (6 bases). The CDR3 contains 13 residues. With 4 bases removed from V and 2 bases from J, the gap between germline ends came to 11 bases. Germline V CDR1 and CDR2: GTSNPN, SVGIG (reference sequence). The CDR3 nucleotides are TGTGCCTGGAATCCCCAGGGGAACTATGGCTACACCTTC. This encodes CAWNPQGNYGYTF. Drawing the rest from reference TRBV30 and TRBJ1-2, the complete variable domain is SQTIHQWPATLVQPVGSPLSLECTVEGTSNPNLYWYRQAAGRGLQLLFYSVGIGQISSEVPQNLSASRPQDRQFILSSKKLLLSDSGFYLCAWNPQGNYGYTFGSGTRLTVV.

This clone was observed once. The J gene is TRBJ2-1, the V gene TRBV7-8; 12 bases agree with TRBD2. After removal of 4 bases from V and 3 bases from J, the junction contained 7 bases not matched to a gene. Germline CDR1 SGHVS, CDR2 FQNEAQ. There are 17 residues in the CDR3. CDR3 nucleotides: TGTGCCAGCAGCTCCCGACTAGCGGGAGACATCTACAATGAGCAGTTCTTC. Translation: CASSSRLAGDIYNEQFF.

The chain combines TRBV7-9 with TRBJ2-5, with 9 bases that match TRBD1. Germline assignment: CDR1 SEHNR and CDR2 FQNEAQ (reference sequence). The CDR3 runs to 16 residues. The V gene end was trimmed by 5 bases and the J gene end by 2 bases; junction bases not matched to a gene: 9. Here the CDR3 DNA reads TGTGCCAGCAGCGCCGGACAGGGGAACCCTCAAGAGACCCAGTACTTC. This translates into CASSAGQGNPQETQYF.

This clone occurred once. This chain links TRBV6-5 with TRBJ1-1, with a possible D match to TRBD1 (5 bases). The CDR3 is 13 amino acids. V was cut by 6 bases and J by 5 bases, with 13 bases left in between. CDR1 and CDR2 (germline): MNHEY, SVGAGI. Here the CDR3 DNA reads TGTGCCAGCAGAGTTGACAGACGAACTGAAGCTTTCTTT. Translating it yields CASRVDRRTEAFF.

This clone was detected once. The chain combines TRBV19 with TRBJ1-6; D is ambiguous. Germline V gives CDR1 LNHDA, CDR2 SQIVND (reference sequence). Trimming left V 5 bases short and J 10 bases short, with 15 bases between. The CDR3 runs 14 residues. CDR3 sequence reads: CASSPPGSRSPLHF. The DNA of the CDR3 is TGTGCCAGTAGTCCCCCGGGTTCGCGATCACCCCTCCACTTT.

This clone was counted a single time. The chain is built from TRBV6-5 and TRBJ1-3; D unclear. CDR3 length equals 15 residues. The germline V gene has CDR1 MNHEY and CDR2 SVGAGI. V lost 2 bases to trimming and J lost 0 bases, with 8 bases between them. The CDR3 DNA follows: TGTGCCAGCAGTTACGGGTCAGGCTCTGGAAACACCATATATTTT. Translating gives CASSYGSGSGNTIYF.

This chain joins TRBV2 and TRBJ1-1, with D hard to call. V was cut by 4 bases and J by 6 bases, with 27 bases left in between. The CDR3 runs to 18 residues. Germline loops: CDR1 SNHLY, CDR2 FYNNEI. CDR3 sequence reads: CASSGPSVEYRENAEAFF. CDR3 sequence (DNA): TGTGCCAGCAGTGGGCCGAGCGTAGAATACCGCGAAAACGCTGAAGCTTTCTTT.

This clone was detected only a few times. The rearrangement joins TRBV13 to TRBJ2-1, with TRBD1 matching over 10 bases. CDR1 PRHDT and CDR2 FYEKMQ come from the germline V gene (reference sequence). The CDR3 spans 16 residues. V was clipped by 5 bases and J by 6 bases; unmatched bases: 10. The CDR3 loop reads CASSGPGQGLINEQFF. As DNA, the CDR3 is TGTGCCAGCAGCGGACCGGGACAGGGGTTGATCAATGAGCAGTTCTTC.

V and J are TRBV7-3 and TRBJ2-3; D is unclear. Trimming left V 5 bases short and J 2 bases short, with 8 bases between. CDR3 length equals 13 residues. CDR1 is SGHTA, CDR2 FQGTGA, per germline. For the CDR3, the DNA is TGTGCCAGCAGCCCACCAGTCACAGATACGCAGTATTTT. Translating gives CASSPPVTDTQYF.

This clone has just a few counts. The chain links TRBV9 to TRBJ1-5; 8 nucleotides agree with TRBD1. Per the germline V gene, CDR1 is SGDLS and CDR2 is YYNGEE. J was trimmed by 7 bases and V by 3 bases; bases with no gene match: 9. This CDR3 contains 15 residues. The CDR3 DNA reads as TGTGCCAGCAGCGCCAACGACAGGGGACAACAGCCCCAGCATTTT. Translating it yields CASSANDRGQQPQHF.

The V call is TRBV18, the J call TRBJ2-3, with D maybe TRBD2 (5 bases). The CDR3 is 12 residues long. Germline V gives CDR1 KGHSH, CDR2 LQKENI. V was cut by 3 bases and J by 7 bases, with 8 bases left in between. The chain's CDR3 is CASSPRTYTQYF. Here the CDR3 DNA reads TGTGCCAGCTCACCCAGGACTTATACGCAGTATTTT.

V usage is TRBV30 and J usage is TRBJ1-4; 8 bases line up with TRBD1. The CDR3 length is 13 residues. Germline values: CDR1 GTSNPN, CDR2 SVGIG (reference sequence). Trimming at V came to 5 bases and at J to 7 bases, leaving 6 bases not matched to a gene. For the CDR3, the DNA is TGTGCCTGGGCCGGGACAGGTCGTGAAAAACTGTTTTTT. It codes for CAWAGTGREKLFF.

This rearrangement joins TRBV11-2 to TRBJ2-5; 10 nucleotides align to TRBD2. Per the germline V gene, CDR1 is SGHAT and CDR2 is FQNNGV. The CDR3 is made up of 17 amino acids. V lost 0 bases and J lost 2; bases outside the gene matches: 6. CDR3 loop: CASSLDSRTSGQETQYF. The CDR3 DNA is TGTGCCAGCAGCTTAGATTCCAGGACTAGCGGTCAAGAGACCCAGTACTTC.

This sequence joins TRBV13 and TRBJ1-1; D gene unclear. Germline CDR1 PRHDT, CDR2 FYEKMQ (reference sequence). V was pared by 5 bases and J by 4 bases, with 14 bases between. This CDR3 region has 14 residues. The CDR3, as DNA: TGTGCCAGCAGCGAAGAGGAGATTGGCACTGAAGCTTTCTTT. This sequence encodes CASSEEEIGTEAFF. Supplemented by reference TRBV13 and TRBJ1-1, the full variable domain reads AAGVIQSPRHLIKEKRETATLKCYPIPRHDTVYWYQQGPGQDPQFLISFYEKMQSDKGSIPDRFSAQQFSDYHSELNMSSLELGDSALYFCASSEEEIGTEAFFGQGTRLTVV.

This clone showed up just a few times. The chain links TRBV7-9 to TRBJ2-6; D unresolved. The germline V and J ends were trimmed by 4 bases and 2 bases, with 9 bases remaining between them. Germline CDR1 reads SEHNR; CDR2 reads FQNEAQ (reference sequence). This CDR3 comprises 15 residues. The CDR3 spells CASSSGAAGANVLTF. CDR3 sequence (DNA): TGTGCCAGCAGCTCCGGAGCTGCTGGGGCCAACGTCCTGACTTTC.